The T cell receptor beta chain under discussion was sequenced for a study of T cell responses to AZD1222 COVID-19 vaccine. Sequenced by immunoSEQ multiplex PCR; TCRdb stores in-frame clones only, minus some. This table has some 120,000 clones, 80% to 90% appearing once. Germline CDR1 SGHNT, CDR2 YENEEA. Trimming pared 2 bases from V and 4 bases from J, leaving 8 bases between. CDR3 length: 13 amino acids. This clone turned up a few times. The source is an adult in good health. The source was peripheral blood, collected on day 0 of AZD1222 vaccination. The chain recombines TRBV11-3 with TRBJ1-1; tentative D call: TRBD1 (5 bases). The CDR3 sequence is CASSLLGTTEAFF. The CDR3 DNA reads TGTGCCAGCAGCTTACTGGGGACCACTGAAGCTTTCTTT.